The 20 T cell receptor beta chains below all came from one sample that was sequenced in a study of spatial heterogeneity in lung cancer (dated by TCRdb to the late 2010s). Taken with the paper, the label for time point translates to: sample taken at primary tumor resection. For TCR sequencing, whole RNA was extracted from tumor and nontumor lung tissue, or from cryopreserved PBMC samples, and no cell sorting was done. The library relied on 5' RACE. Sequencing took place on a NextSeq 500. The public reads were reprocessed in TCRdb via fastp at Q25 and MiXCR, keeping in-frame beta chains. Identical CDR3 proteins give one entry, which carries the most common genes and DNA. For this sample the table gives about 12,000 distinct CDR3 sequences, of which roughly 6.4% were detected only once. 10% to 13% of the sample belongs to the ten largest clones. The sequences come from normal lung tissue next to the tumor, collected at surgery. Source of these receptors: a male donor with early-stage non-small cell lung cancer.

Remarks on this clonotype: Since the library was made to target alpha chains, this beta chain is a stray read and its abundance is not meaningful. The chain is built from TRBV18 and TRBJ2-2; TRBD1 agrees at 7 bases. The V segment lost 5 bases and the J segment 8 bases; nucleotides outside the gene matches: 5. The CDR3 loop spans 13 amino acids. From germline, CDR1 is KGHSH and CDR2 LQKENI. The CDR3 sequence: CASSDDRDGELFF. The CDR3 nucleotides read TGTGCCAGCTCAGACGACAGGGATGGGGAGCTGTTTTTT.

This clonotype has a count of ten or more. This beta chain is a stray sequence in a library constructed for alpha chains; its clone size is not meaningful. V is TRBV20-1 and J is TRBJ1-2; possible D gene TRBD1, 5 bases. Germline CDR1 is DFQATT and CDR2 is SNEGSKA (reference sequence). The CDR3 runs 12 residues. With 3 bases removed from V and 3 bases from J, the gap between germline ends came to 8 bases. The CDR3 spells CSASGAYYGYTF. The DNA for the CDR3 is TGCAGTGCTAGTGGGGCCTACTATGGCTACACCTTC.

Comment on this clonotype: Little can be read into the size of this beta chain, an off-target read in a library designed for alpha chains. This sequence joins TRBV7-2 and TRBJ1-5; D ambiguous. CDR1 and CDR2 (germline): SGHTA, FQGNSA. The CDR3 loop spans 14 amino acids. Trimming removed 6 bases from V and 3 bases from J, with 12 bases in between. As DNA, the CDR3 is TGTGCCAGCAGTCCCTCCGCCCTCAATCAGCCCCAGCATTTT. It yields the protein CASSPSALNQPQHF.

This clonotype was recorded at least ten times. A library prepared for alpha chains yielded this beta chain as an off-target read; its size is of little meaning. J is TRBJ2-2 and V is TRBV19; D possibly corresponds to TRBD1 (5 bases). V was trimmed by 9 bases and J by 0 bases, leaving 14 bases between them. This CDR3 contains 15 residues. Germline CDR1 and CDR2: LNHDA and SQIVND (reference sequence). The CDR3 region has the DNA TGTGCCAGCCAAAGGGGCAGTTCGAACACCGGGGAGCTGTTTTTT. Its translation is CASQRGSSNTGELFF.

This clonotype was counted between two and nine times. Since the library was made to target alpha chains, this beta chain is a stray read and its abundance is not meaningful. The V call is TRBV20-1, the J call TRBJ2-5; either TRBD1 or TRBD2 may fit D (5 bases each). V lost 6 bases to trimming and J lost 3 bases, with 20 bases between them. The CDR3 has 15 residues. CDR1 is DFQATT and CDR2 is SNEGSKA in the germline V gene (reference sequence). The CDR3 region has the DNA TGCAGTGCGACCCGATTTGGGGGACCTGAAGAGACCCAGTACTTC. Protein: CSATRFGGPEETQYF.

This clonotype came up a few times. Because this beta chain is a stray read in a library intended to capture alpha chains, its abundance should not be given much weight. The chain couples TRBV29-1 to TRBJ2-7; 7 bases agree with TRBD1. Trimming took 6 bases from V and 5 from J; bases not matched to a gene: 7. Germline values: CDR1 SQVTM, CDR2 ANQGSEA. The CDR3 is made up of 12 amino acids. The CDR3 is CSVRQGSHEQYF. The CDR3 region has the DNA TGCAGCGTGAGACAGGGATCCCACGAGCAGTACTTC.

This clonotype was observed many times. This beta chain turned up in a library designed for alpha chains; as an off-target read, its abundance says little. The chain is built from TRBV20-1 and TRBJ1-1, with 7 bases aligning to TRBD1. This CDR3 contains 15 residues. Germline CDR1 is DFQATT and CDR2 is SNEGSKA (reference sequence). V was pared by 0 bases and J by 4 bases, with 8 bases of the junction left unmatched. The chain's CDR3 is CSARDRQGWGTEAFF. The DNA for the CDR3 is TGCAGTGCTAGAGACCGACAGGGATGGGGCACTGAAGCTTTCTTT.

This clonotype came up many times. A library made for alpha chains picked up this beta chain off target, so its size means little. CDR3 bases: TGTGCCAGCAGCTTCGGTCCTAGCGGGGCCTACAATGAGCAGTTCTTC. Translation: CASSFGPSGAYNEQFF. The rearrangement links TRBV7-6 to TRBJ2-1; the match to TRBD2 covers 9 bases. The CDR3 extends over 16 amino acids. Germline CDR1 and CDR2: SGHVS and FNYEAQ. V lost 3 bases to trimming and J lost 2 bases; unmatched junction nucleotides: 5.

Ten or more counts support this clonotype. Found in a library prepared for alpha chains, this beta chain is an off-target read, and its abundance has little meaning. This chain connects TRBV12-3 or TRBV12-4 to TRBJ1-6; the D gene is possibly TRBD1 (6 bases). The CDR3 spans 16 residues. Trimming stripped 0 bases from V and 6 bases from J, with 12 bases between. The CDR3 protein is CASSLAMAGANSPLHF. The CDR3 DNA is TGTGCCAGCAGTTTAGCGATGGCAGGGGCTAATTCACCCCTCCACTTT.

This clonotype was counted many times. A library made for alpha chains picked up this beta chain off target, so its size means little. CDR3 sequence reads: CASSLPLPGAQGYTF. CDR3 in DNA: TGTGCCAGCAGCTTGCCCCTCCCCGGGGCGCAAGGCTACACCTTC. This chain joins TRBV7-2 and TRBJ1-2, with TRBD1 as a possible D gene (5 bases). The V and J ends lost 3 bases and 8 bases respectively, with 19 bases between them. The CDR3 is 15 amino acids. Germline CDR1 is SGHTA and CDR2 is FQGNSA.

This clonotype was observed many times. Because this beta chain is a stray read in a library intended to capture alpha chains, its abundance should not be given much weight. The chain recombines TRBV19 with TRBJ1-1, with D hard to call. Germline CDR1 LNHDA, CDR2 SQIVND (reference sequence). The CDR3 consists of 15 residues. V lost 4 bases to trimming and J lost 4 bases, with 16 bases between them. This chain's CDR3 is CASSTPDLVRTEAFF. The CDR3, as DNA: TGTGCCAGTAGTACACCCGACCTGGTCCGCACTGAAGCTTTCTTT.

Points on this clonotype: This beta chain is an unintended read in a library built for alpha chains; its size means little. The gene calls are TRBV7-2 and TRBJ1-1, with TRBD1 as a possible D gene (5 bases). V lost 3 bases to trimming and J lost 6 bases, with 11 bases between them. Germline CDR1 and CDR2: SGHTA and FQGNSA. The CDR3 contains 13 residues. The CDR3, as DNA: TGTGCCAGCAGCTTCACAGGCCAATCTGAAGCTTTCTTT. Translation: CASSFTGQSEAFF.

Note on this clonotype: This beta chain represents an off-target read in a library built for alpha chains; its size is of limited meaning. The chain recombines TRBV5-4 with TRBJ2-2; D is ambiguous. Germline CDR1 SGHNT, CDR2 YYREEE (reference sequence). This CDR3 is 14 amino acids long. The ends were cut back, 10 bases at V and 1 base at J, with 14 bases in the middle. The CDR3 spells CALEWRGNTGELFF. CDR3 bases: TGTGCCTTGGAGTGGCGAGGGAACACCGGGGAGCTGTTTTTT.

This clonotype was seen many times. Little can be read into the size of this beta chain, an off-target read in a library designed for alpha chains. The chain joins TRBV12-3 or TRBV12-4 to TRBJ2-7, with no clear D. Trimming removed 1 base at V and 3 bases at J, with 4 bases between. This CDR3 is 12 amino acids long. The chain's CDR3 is CASSLDIYEQYF. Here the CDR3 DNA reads TGTGCCAGCAGTTTAGACATCTACGAGCAGTACTTC.

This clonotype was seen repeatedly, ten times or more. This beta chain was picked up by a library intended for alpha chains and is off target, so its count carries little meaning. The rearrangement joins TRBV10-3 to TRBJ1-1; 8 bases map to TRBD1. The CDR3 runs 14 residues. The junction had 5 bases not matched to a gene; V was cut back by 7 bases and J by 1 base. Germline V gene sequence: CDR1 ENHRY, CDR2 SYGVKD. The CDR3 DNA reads TGTGCCATCAACGTGGGACAGGCGAACACTGAAGCTTTCTTT. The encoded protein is CAINVGQANTEAFF.

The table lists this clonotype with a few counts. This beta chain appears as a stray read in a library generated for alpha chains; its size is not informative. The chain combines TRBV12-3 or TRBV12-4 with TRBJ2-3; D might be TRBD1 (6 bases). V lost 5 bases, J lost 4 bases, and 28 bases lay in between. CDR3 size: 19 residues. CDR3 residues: CASSPLMLDSGPAADTQYF. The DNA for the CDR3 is TGTGCCAGCAGTCCCCTTATGTTGGACAGCGGCCCGGCTGCAGATACGCAGTATTTT.

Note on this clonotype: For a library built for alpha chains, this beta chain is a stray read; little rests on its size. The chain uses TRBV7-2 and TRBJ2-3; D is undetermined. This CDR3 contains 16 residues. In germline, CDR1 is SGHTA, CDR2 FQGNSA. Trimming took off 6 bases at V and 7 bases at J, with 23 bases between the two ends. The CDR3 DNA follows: TGTGCCAGCAGGCGAACTGGGCAAGGTCCTGATAATACGCAGTATTTT. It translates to CASRRTGQGPDNTQYF.

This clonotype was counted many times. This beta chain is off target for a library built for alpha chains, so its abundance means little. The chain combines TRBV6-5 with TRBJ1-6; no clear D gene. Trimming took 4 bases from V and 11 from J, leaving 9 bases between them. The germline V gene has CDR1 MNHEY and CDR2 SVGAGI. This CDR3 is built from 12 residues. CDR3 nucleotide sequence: TGTGCCAGCAGTTTTGGCCAGACACCCCTCCACTTT. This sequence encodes CASSFGQTPLHF.

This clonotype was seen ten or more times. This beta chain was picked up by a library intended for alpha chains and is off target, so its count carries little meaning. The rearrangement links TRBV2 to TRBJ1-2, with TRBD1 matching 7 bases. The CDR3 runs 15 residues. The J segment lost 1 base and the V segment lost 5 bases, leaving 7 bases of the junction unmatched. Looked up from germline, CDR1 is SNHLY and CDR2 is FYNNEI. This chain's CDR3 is CASSRAGTVNYGYTF. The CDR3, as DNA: TGTGCCAGCAGTCGGGCCGGGACAGTTAACTATGGCTACACCTTC.

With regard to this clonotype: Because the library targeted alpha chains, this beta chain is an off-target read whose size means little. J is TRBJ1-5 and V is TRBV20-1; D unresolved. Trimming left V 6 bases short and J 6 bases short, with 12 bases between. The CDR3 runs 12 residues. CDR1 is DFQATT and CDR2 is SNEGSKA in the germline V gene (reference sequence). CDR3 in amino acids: CSARRGGQPQHF. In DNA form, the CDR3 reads TGCAGTGCCCGACGGGGAGGTCAGCCCCAGCATTTT.